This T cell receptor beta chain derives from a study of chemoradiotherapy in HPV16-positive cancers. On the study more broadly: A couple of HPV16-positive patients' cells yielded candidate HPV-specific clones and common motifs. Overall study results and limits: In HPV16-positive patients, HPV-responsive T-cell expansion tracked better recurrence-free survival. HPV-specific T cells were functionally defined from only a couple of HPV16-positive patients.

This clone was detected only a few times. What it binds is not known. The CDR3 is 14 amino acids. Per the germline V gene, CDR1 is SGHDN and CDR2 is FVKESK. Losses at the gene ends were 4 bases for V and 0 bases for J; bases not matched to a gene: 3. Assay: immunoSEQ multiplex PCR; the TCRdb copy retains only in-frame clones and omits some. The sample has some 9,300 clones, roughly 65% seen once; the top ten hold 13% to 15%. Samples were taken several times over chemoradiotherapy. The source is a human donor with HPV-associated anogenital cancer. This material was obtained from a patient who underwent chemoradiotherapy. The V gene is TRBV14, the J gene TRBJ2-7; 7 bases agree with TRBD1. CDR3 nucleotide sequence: TGTGCCAGCAGCCCGACAGGGTTCTCCTACGAGCAGTACTTC. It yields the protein CASSPTGFSYEQYF.